The present T cell receptor beta chain was sequenced within a study of cytomegalovirus exposure and HLA in healthy donors. Germline CDR1 LNHNV, CDR2 YYDKDF (reference sequence). CDR3 length: 16 amino acids. V was clipped by 0 bases and J by 6 bases, with 12 bases between them. With 60 Vbeta and 13 Jbeta primers, the PCR was carried out. Assay used: immunoSEQ multiplex PCR; TCRdb lists only in-frame clones, some missing. The repertoire consists of roughly 250,000 clones, with 80% occurring once and the leading ten covering less than 0.4%. The clonotype comes from a girl under 10 years old in good health and CMV-seronegative. J is TRBJ1-6 and V is TRBV15; D ambiguous. The source material was PBMCs. The CDR3 region is CATSRDQSVGNSPLHF. The CDR3 nucleotides are TGTGCCACCAGCAGAGATCAGAGCGTCGGTAATTCACCCCTCCACTTT.